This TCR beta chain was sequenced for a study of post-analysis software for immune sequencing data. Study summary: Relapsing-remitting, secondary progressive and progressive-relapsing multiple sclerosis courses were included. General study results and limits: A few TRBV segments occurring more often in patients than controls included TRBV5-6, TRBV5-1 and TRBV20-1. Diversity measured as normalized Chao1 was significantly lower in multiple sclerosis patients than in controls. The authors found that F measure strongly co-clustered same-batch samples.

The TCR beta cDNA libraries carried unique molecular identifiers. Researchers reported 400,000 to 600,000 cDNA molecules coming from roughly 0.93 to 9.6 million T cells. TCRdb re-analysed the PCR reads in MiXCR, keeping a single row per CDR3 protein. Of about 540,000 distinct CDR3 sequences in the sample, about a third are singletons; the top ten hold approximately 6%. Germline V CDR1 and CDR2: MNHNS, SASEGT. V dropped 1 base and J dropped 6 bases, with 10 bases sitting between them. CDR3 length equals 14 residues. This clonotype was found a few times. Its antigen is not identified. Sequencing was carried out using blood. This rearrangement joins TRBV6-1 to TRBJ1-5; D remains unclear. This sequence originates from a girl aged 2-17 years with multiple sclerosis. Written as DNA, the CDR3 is TGTGCCAGCAGTGAAGGGCCCAGATGTCAGCCCCAGCATTTT. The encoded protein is CASSEGPRCQPQHF.